Below are 22 T cell receptor beta chains sequenced from a single sample in a study of monozygotic twins with inflammatory bowel disease. TCRdb re-called the 5' RACE reads and gives one entry per CDR3 protein, without DNA. The sample yields around 450,000 distinct CDR3 sequences, of which the top ten take up approximately 2.4%. The sample consisted of blood. These receptors were obtained from a human donor with ulcerative colitis or Crohn's disease, or a healthy co-twin of an affected twin (not recorded which).

This sequence joins TRBV12-3 or TRBV12-4 and TRBJ1-1; without DNA, the TCRdb call of TRBD1 cannot be checked. The CDR3 has 15 residues. The CDR3 reads CASSWGGGGNTEAFF.

V is TRBV12-3 or TRBV12-4 and J is TRBJ2-1; TCRdb selects TRBD1, and the lack of DNA leaves this call unchecked. There are 17 residues in the CDR3. The CDR3 is CASSFGVGVGPDNEQFF.

The rearrangement uses TRBV5-1 and TRBJ2-7; lacking DNA, the TRBD2 call made by TCRdb goes unchecked. The V gene's germline CDR1 is SGHRS and CDR2 YFSETQ. The CDR3 runs to 15 residues. The CDR3 reads CASSLVGTTALEQYF.

CDR3 in amino acids: CASSSGLANEQFF. V gene TRBV5-1 combines with J gene TRBJ2-1; TCRdb selects TRBD2, and the lack of DNA leaves this call unchecked. The germline V gene encodes CDR1 SGHRS and CDR2 YFSETQ. The CDR3 contains 13 residues.

The CDR3 reads CAWSVGSNEKLFF. The chain employs TRBV30 and TRBJ1-4. The germline V gene encodes CDR1 GTSNPN and CDR2 SVGIG (reference sequence). This CDR3 region has 13 residues.

V and J are TRBV5-1 and TRBJ2-1; TCRdb proposes TRBD1, but this gene call is untestable without DNA. The CDR3 runs to 14 residues. Germline-derived CDR1 and CDR2 are SGHRS and YFSETQ. CDR3 residues: CASSPEAGFGEQFF.

The chain joins TRBV2 to TRBJ2-7. The CDR3 is 14 amino acids. CDR1 is SNHLY and CDR2 is FYNNEI in the germline V gene. CDR3 region: CASSEARSAYEQYF.

The chain has TRBV9 and TRBJ2-4; TCRdb's D call, TRBD1, is unchecked because there is no DNA. The CDR3 covers 13 residues. The V gene's germline CDR1 is SGDLS and CDR2 YYNGEE. CDR3 loop: CASSPRERGFEYF.

This CDR3 reads CASSSGLAGGSDTQYF. J is TRBJ2-3 and V is TRBV5-4; the TCRdb call, TRBD2, lacks DNA for checking. The CDR3 is 16 amino acids. The germline CDR1 and CDR2 sequences are SGHNT and YYREEE (reference sequence).

The chain couples TRBV7-9 to TRBJ2-7; the D call of TRBD1 rests on TCRdb alone, since no DNA is present to check it. Germline loops: CDR1 SEHNR, CDR2 FQNEAQ (reference sequence). This CDR3 has 16 amino acids. The CDR3 loop is CASSSPRGQAFGEQYF.

V gene TRBV25-1 combines with J gene TRBJ1-2; no DNA is available, so the TRBD1 call from TCRdb remains unchecked. Looked up from germline, CDR1 is MGHDK and CDR2 is SYGVNS. The CDR3 contains 16 residues. CDR3: CASSDPRRGRDYGYTF.

The chain uses TRBV5-1 and TRBJ2-7; as DNA is missing, the TRBD1 call by TCRdb cannot be tested. CDR1 and CDR2 from the germline V gene are SGHRS and YFSETQ. The CDR3 is made up of 15 amino acids. CDR3 amino acids: CASSLNWDRRYEQYF.

The chain uses TRBV20-1 and TRBJ2-7; TCRdb gives TRBD1 as the D gene, but with no DNA this cannot be confirmed. Germline CDR1 and CDR2: DFQATT and SNEGSKA (reference sequence). CDR3 size: 13 residues. CDR3: CSAEGTGLYEQYF.

This chain uses TRBV10-3 with TRBJ2-3; absent DNA, TCRdb's TRBD1 call cannot be checked. The CDR3 sequence is 17 residues long. Germline CDR1 ENHRY, CDR2 SYGVKD. CDR3 sequence: CAISGGRDSPSTDTQYF.

The chain joins TRBV7-8 to TRBJ1-4. The CDR3 runs 14 residues. CDR1 and CDR2 from the germline V gene are SGHVS and FQNEAQ. This chain's CDR3 is CASSLGMANEKLFF.

This rearrangement joins TRBV5-1 to TRBJ2-1; TCRdb returns TRBD2, unconfirmable since there is no DNA. Germline V gene data show CDR1 as SGHRS and CDR2 as YFSETQ. CDR3 length: 15 residues. CDR3 sequence: CASSLGLAGHNEQFF.

This sequence joins TRBV19 and TRBJ2-1; TCRdb's D call of TRBD1 is untestable without DNA. Germline V gene lookup returns CDR1 LNHDA and CDR2 SQIVND (reference sequence). The CDR3 length is 13 residues. This CDR3 reads CASSGASYNEQFF. Drawing the rest from reference TRBV19 and TRBJ2-1, the complete variable domain is DGGITQSPKYLFRKEGQNVTLSCEQNLNHDAMYWYRQDPGQGLRLIYYSQIVNDFQKGDIAEGYSVSREKKESFPLTVTSAQKNPTAFYLCASSGASYNEQFFGPGTRLTVL.

The chain recombines TRBV6-1 with TRBJ2-1; the D gene TCRdb calls, TRBD2, cannot be checked with no DNA. There are 15 residues in the CDR3. Germline-derived CDR1 and CDR2 are MNHNS and SASEGT. CDR3: CASRPGTSSYNEQFF.

This chain uses TRBV27 with TRBJ2-7; TCRdb gives TRBD1 as the D gene, but with no DNA this cannot be confirmed. This CDR3 is 15 amino acids long. The germline gives CDR1 MNHEY, CDR2 SMNVEV (reference sequence). CDR3 protein: CASSRGFGQTYEQYF.

V is TRBV27 and J is TRBJ2-6. CDR1 is MNHEY, CDR2 SMNVEV, per germline (reference sequence). The CDR3 length is 18 residues. CDR3 region: CASSPTVRVGSGANVLTF.

The V and J genes are TRBV24-1 and TRBJ2-1; TCRdb designates TRBD2, a call that cannot be tested without DNA. Germline V gene data show CDR1 as KGHDR and CDR2 as SFDVKD. The CDR3 sequence is 15 residues long. The CDR3 sequence: CATSEARTSHNEQFF.

The gene calls are TRBV27 and TRBJ2-7; checking the TCRdb D call of TRBD2 is not possible without DNA. There are 15 residues in the CDR3. Germline V gene data show CDR1 as MNHEY and CDR2 as SMNVEV (reference sequence). CDR3 sequence: CASSPDFGPYYEQYF.